A single sample gave rise to the 25 T cell receptor beta chains below, sequenced in a study of T cell responses to AZD1222 COVID-19 vaccine. The repertoire was sequenced with immunoSEQ multiplex PCR; TCRdb's copy has only in-frame clones and lacks some. The data hold about 180,000 clones, with around 90% observed a single time. The sequences come from peripheral blood, collected 28 days after the second AZD1222 dose. Source of these receptors: an adult who received the AZD1222 COVID-19 vaccine.

The chain is built from TRBV5-6 and TRBJ2-1, with D perhaps TRBD1 or TRBD2 (5 bases each). Germline V gene sequence: CDR1 SGHDT, CDR2 YYEEEE. The V and J ends lost 5 bases and 7 bases respectively, with 16 bases between them. The CDR3 loop spans 14 amino acids. The CDR3 loop reads CASSLRGAGNEQFF. CDR3 coding DNA: TGTGCCAGCAGTCTAAGAGGGGCAGGGAATGAGCAGTTCTTC.

V gene TRBV28 combines with J gene TRBJ1-3; D possibly corresponds to TRBD1 (5 bases). The V and J ends lost 6 bases and 2 bases respectively, with 11 bases between them. This CDR3 is 14 amino acids long. Per the germline V gene, CDR1 is MDHEN and CDR2 is SYDVKM. The CDR3 nucleotides read TGTGCCAGCAGCACTGGGACCACTGGAAACACCATATATTTT. It encodes CASSTGTTGNTIYF.

The chain combines TRBV3-1 (or the pseudogene TRBV3-2) with TRBJ2-1, with TRBD2 matching over 10 bases. V shed 4 bases, J shed 4 bases, and the junction held 7 bases outside the gene matches. Per the germline V gene, CDR1 is LGHDT and CDR2 is YNNKEL (reference sequence). This CDR3 spans 16 amino acids. As DNA, the CDR3 is TGTGCCAGCAGCCCTCCTAGCGGGAGATCTTACAATGAGCAGTTCTTC. Translated, it gives CASSPPSGRSYNEQFF.

This chain joins TRBV7-2 and TRBJ2-3; D is perhaps TRBD1 (5 bases). Germline CDR1 SGHTA, CDR2 FQGNSA. With 1 base removed from V and 3 bases from J, the gap between germline ends came to 17 bases. The CDR3 consists of 17 residues. The CDR3 protein is CASSLEGPGMGTDTQYF. In DNA form, the CDR3 reads TGTGCCAGCAGCTTAGAGGGTCCAGGGATGGGTACAGATACGCAGTATTTT. The full variable domain, its missing parts supplied by reference TRBV7-2 and TRBJ2-3, is GAGVSQSPSNKVTEKGKDVELRCDPISGHTALYWYRQSLGQGLEFLIYFQGNSAPDKSGLPSDRFSAERTGGSVSTLTIQRTQQEDSAVYLCASSLEGPGMGTDTQYFGPGTRLTVL.

J is TRBJ1-2 and V is TRBV5-6; D unresolved. The CDR3 totals 12 residues. The germline CDR1 and CDR2 sequences are SGHDT and YYEEEE. Trimming pared 1 base from V and 4 bases from J, leaving 5 bases between. The CDR3 DNA reads as TGTGCCAGCAGCTTGTCCTCCTATGGCTACACCTTC. This codes for CASSLSSYGYTF.

The chain combines TRBV9 with TRBJ2-7; 12 bases line up with TRBD2. Germline trimming cut 3 bases from V and 5 bases from J; bases unmatched to any gene: 3. Per germline, CDR1 SGDLS and CDR2 YYNGEE. The CDR3 runs to 14 residues. The CDR3 reads CASSASGGADEQYF. CDR3 in DNA: TGTGCCAGCAGCGCTAGCGGGGGGGCCGACGAGCAGTACTTC.

V gene TRBV4-1 combines with J gene TRBJ1-6; D gene uncertain. The CDR3 is 15 residues long. Germline CDR1 is MGHRA and CDR2 is YSYEKL. The germline V and J ends were trimmed by 3 bases and 1 base, with 7 bases remaining between them. CDR3 nucleotide sequence: TGCGCCAGCAGCCAGGAAGGGTCCTATAATTCACCCCTCCACTTT. Protein sequence: CASSQEGSYNSPLHF.

This clone was picked up a small number of times. The V and J genes are TRBV10-1 and TRBJ2-2; 8 nucleotides match TRBD1. Germline CDR1 WNHNN, CDR2 SYGVQD (reference sequence). The CDR3 covers 15 residues. Trimming took 8 bases from V and 2 from J; bases not matched to a gene: 7. The CDR3 coding sequence is TGCGCCAGCGGCGGACAGGGTGCTAACACCGGGGAGCTGTTTTTT. It is translated as CASGGQGANTGELFF.

The CDR3, as DNA: TGTGCCAGCATCTCCCGACTAGCGGGAGGGCCGAGGAATGAGCAGTTCTTC. Translation: CASISRLAGGPRNEQFF. V and J are TRBV11-2 and TRBJ2-1; 14 bases are a match to TRBD2. Germline loops: CDR1 SGHAT, CDR2 FQNNGV. V trimming: 7 bases; J trimming: 7 bases; junction bases outside the gene matches: 12. The CDR3 is 17 amino acids.

This chain connects TRBV3-1 (or the pseudogene TRBV3-2) to TRBJ1-2; 8 bases are shared with TRBD1. Germline values: CDR1 LGHDT, CDR2 YNNKEL (reference sequence). The trim removed 4 bases at V and 8 bases at J, leaving 9 bases unmatched. This CDR3 spans 14 amino acids. The CDR3 DNA reads as TGTGCCAGCAGCCCATCGACAGGGGCTAGAGGCTACACCTTC. As protein: CASSPSTGARGYTF.

The chain joins TRBV5-1 to TRBJ2-3; tentatively, D is TRBD2 (7 bases). This CDR3 region has 16 residues. Germline loops: CDR1 SGHRS, CDR2 YFSETQ. Trimming left V 0 bases short and J 0 bases short, with 11 bases between. The CDR3 DNA is TGCGCCAGCAGCTTGGAGGGGGGAGGGAGCACAGATACGCAGTATTTT. Amino acid sequence: CASSLEGGGSTDTQYF.

J is TRBJ1-1 and V is TRBV5-1, with 7 nucleotides matching TRBD1. CDR1 is SGHRS and CDR2 is YFSETQ in the germline V gene. Unmatched junction bases numbered 11, after V lost 5 bases and J lost 7 bases. The CDR3 loop spans 14 amino acids. The CDR3 sequence is CASSSGQTVDEAFF. CDR3 nucleotide sequence: TGCGCCAGCAGTTCGGGACAGACGGTCGATGAAGCTTTCTTT.

This clone came up many times. J is TRBJ2-7 and V is TRBV11-2; the D gene is possibly TRBD2 (6 bases). Germline-derived CDR1 and CDR2 are SGHAT and FQNNGV. The length of the CDR3 is 18 residues. The V gene lost 5 bases and the J gene lost 3 bases, with 26 bases spanning the gap. The chain's CDR3 is CASSPSSRERGSVYEQYF. The CDR3 DNA is TGTGCCAGCAGCCCCAGTAGCCGGGAGAGAGGTTCGGTCTACGAGCAGTACTTC.

The chain employs TRBV12-3 or TRBV12-4 and TRBJ1-2; D unresolved. V was trimmed by 7 bases and J by 9 bases, leaving 12 bases between them. The CDR3 is 11 amino acids. The CDR3 sequence: CASTAFVSYTF. Written as DNA, the CDR3 is TGTGCCAGCACGGCCTTTGTTAGCTACACCTTC.

V and J are TRBV3-1 (or the pseudogene TRBV3-2) and TRBJ2-1; 12 bases are shared with TRBD2. V lost 4 bases to trimming and J lost 5 bases; unmatched junction nucleotides: 6. From germline, CDR1 is LGHDT and CDR2 YNNKEL (reference sequence). This CDR3 is 16 amino acids long. The CDR3 sequence is CASSPRRTSGNNEQFF. CDR3 DNA sequence: TGTGCCAGCAGCCCAAGGAGGACTAGCGGGAACAATGAGCAGTTCTTC.

This clone was recorded once. The V call is TRBV7-2, the J call TRBJ1-1; tentative D call: TRBD1 (6 bases). The ends were cut back, 5 bases at V and 0 bases at J, with 10 bases in the middle. There are 14 residues in the CDR3. Germline CDR1 reads SGHTA; CDR2 reads FQGNSA. This CDR3 reads CASSPQGMNTEAFF. DNA of the CDR3: TGTGCCAGCAGCCCACAGGGTATGAACACTGAAGCTTTCTTT.

This rearrangement joins TRBV28 to TRBJ1-6, with 7 bases that match TRBD1. J was trimmed by 9 bases and V by 6 bases; bases with no gene match: 11. This CDR3 spans 15 amino acids. Germline V gives CDR1 MDHEN, CDR2 SYDVKM. This chain's CDR3 is CASSPGQAWGSPLHF. DNA of the CDR3: TGTGCCAGCAGCCCCGGACAGGCCTGGGGTTCACCCCTCCACTTT.

The rearrangement links TRBV7-2 to TRBJ1-5; D remains unclear. There are 13 residues in the CDR3. Germline lookup yields CDR1 SGHTA and CDR2 FQGNSA. Trimming took 1 base from V and 5 from J, leaving 6 bases between them. The CDR3 DNA reads as TGTGCCAGCAGCTTAGAGGGAGATCAGCCCCAGCATTTT. It yields the protein CASSLEGDQPQHF.

The chain combines TRBV6-2 or TRBV6-3 with TRBJ2-2; D is undetermined. Trimming took off 6 bases at V and 2 bases at J, with 16 bases between the two ends. The CDR3 consists of 16 residues. CDR1 is MNHEY and CDR2 is SVGEGT in the germline V gene. This chain's CDR3 is CASSPIYNTNTGELFF. CDR3 sequence (DNA): TGTGCCAGCAGCCCCATTTATAACACAAACACCGGGGAGCTGTTTTTT.

The V call is TRBV7-9, the J call TRBJ1-1; D is possibly TRBD1 (5 bases). In germline, CDR1 is SEHNR, CDR2 FQNEAQ (reference sequence). V gave up 1 base and J gave up 4 bases, with 7 bases separating them. The CDR3 is 13 amino acids. The chain's CDR3 is CASSLDQGTEAFF. DNA of the CDR3: TGTGCCAGCAGCTTAGACCAGGGCACTGAAGCTTTCTTT.

Turning to this clone: In the same sample, other DNA sequences code for this CDR3. The genes are TRBV7-9 and TRBJ2-3, with D perhaps TRBD2 (5 bases). Germline lookup yields CDR1 SEHNR and CDR2 FQNEAQ (reference sequence). The CDR3 runs 13 residues. With 1 base removed from V and 5 bases from J, the gap between germline ends came to 7 bases. The CDR3 spells CASSLGSGDTQYF. In DNA, the CDR3 is TGTGCCAGCAGCTTAGGCAGCGGAGATACGCAGTATTTT.

The chain recombines TRBV6-4 with TRBJ2-3, with 12 bases lining up with TRBD1. V trimming: 2 bases; J trimming: 4 bases; junction bases outside the gene matches: 1. This CDR3 has 15 residues. The germline CDR1 and CDR2 sequences are MRHNA and SNTAGT. CDR3: CASSDGTGGADTQYF. The CDR3 DNA is TGTGCCAGCAGTGACGGGACAGGGGGCGCAGATACGCAGTATTTT.

The chain joins TRBV5-1 to TRBJ1-3; D gene ambiguous. Trimming pared 0 bases from V and 4 bases from J, leaving 8 bases between. The CDR3 is made up of 14 amino acids. CDR1 and CDR2 from the germline V gene are SGHRS and YFSETQ. CDR3 sequence (DNA): TGCGCCAGCAGCTTGGATAGGACCGGAAACACCATATATTTT. It translates to CASSLDRTGNTIYF. The full variable domain, its missing parts supplied by reference TRBV5-1 and TRBJ1-3, is KAGVTQTPRYLIKTRGQQVTLSCSPISGHRSVSWYQQTPGQGLQFLFEYFSETQRNKGNFPGRFSGRQFSNSRSEMNVSTLELGDSALYLCASSLDRTGNTIYFGEGSWLTVV.

V usage is TRBV2 and J usage is TRBJ2-1; 7 bases agree with TRBD2. Trimming took 3 bases from V and 0 from J; bases not matched to a gene: 8. CDR3 size: 17 residues. CDR1 is SNHLY and CDR2 is FYNNEI in the germline V gene. The CDR3: CASSEALAASSYNEQFF. CDR3 sequence (DNA): TGTGCCAGCAGTGAGGCTCTAGCGGCCAGCTCCTACAATGAGCAGTTCTTC.

This chain joins TRBV7-9 and TRBJ2-2; D uncertain. The germline V and J ends were trimmed by 1 base and 4 bases, with 7 bases remaining between them. Per germline, CDR1 SEHNR and CDR2 FQNEAQ (reference sequence). This CDR3 has 14 amino acids. CDR3 sequence reads: CASSLEASTGELFF. The CDR3 DNA reads as TGTGCCAGCAGCTTAGAAGCGTCCACCGGGGAGCTGTTTTTT.